Listed here are 24 T cell receptor beta chains from one sample, sequenced in a study of cytomegalovirus exposure and HLA in healthy donors. The PCR used 60 Vbeta and 13 Jbeta primers. The method was immunoSEQ multiplex PCR; TCRdb's version includes in-frame clones alone and lacks a portion of them. This table holds some 83,000 clones, less than 85% found once. The material sequenced was PBMCs. All receptors come from a man aged 55 to 69 in good health and CMV-seronegative.

The chain carries TRBV2 and TRBJ2-2; D uncertain. Trimming took off 8 bases at V and 6 bases at J, with 22 bases between the two ends. Germline values: CDR1 SNHLY, CDR2 FYNNEI. The CDR3 spans 16 residues. CDR3 sequence (DNA): TGTGCCAGCGGGGAAGACGGAACTACCCCGGCCGGGGAGCTGTTTTTT. Protein: CASGEDGTTPAGELFF.

The J gene is TRBJ1-1, the V gene TRBV5-1; 7 bases are shared with TRBD1. The germline V gene has CDR1 SGHRS and CDR2 YFSETQ. The CDR3 length is 15 residues. The junction had 6 bases not matched to a gene; V was cut back by 0 bases and J by 4 bases. The CDR3 region has the DNA TGCGCCAGCAGCTTGGTGTCAGGGGGGCTCACTGAAGCTTTCTTT. Its protein product is CASSLVSGGLTEAFF. The variable domain in full, with the rest retrieved from reference TRBV5-1 and TRBJ1-1, is KAGVTQTPRYLIKTRGQQVTLSCSPISGHRSVSWYQQTPGQGLQFLFEYFSETQRNKGNFPGRFSGRQFSNSRSEMNVSTLELGDSALYLCASSLVSGGLTEAFFGQGTRLTVV.

In nucleotides, the CDR3 is TGTGCCAGCAGAATTACAGGATATAGCCCCTACGAGCAGTACTTC. The encoded protein is CASRITGYSPYEQYF. The chain joins TRBV6-1 to TRBJ2-7; D may be TRBD1 (5 bases). Germline CDR1 reads MNHNS; CDR2 reads SASEGT. This CDR3 has 15 residues. Trimming took 6 bases from V and 2 from J, leaving 17 bases between them.

This chain uses TRBV9 with TRBJ2-5; D may be TRBD2 (7 bases). From germline, CDR1 is SGDLS and CDR2 YYNGEE. The CDR3 has 15 amino acids. Trimming cost V 0 bases and J 4 bases, with 13 bases left between them. CDR3 in DNA: TGTGCCAGCAGCGTAGGGGGGGGCAGGTCAGAGACCCAGTACTTC. Amino acids: CASSVGGGRSETQYF.

This chain uses TRBV7-6 with TRBJ2-4; D may be TRBD2 (5 bases). Germline V CDR1 and CDR2: SGHVS, FNYEAQ. The CDR3 sequence is 14 residues long. V lost 1 base, J lost 11 bases, and 15 bases lay in between. The CDR3 nucleotides read TGTGCCAGCAGCTTAGGTGACGGGGTTCGTGTTCAGTACTTC. Amino acids: CASSLGDGVRVQYF.

The chain has TRBV29-1 and TRBJ1-1; D might be TRBD1 (6 bases). The length of the CDR3 is 14 residues. Germline CDR1 is SQVTM and CDR2 is ANQGSEA. The V end lost 4 bases, the J end lost 1 base, and 13 bases lay between the germline ends. The CDR3 coding sequence is TGCAGCGTTGGGGTTAAAGGGGGGAACACTGAAGCTTTCTTT. Protein sequence: CSVGVKGGNTEAFF.

The chain carries TRBV5-1 and TRBJ2-5, with D unclear. This CDR3 region has 11 residues. The germline V gene encodes CDR1 SGHRS and CDR2 YFSETQ. The V and J ends lost 5 bases and 5 bases respectively, with 7 bases between them. CDR3 DNA sequence: TGCGCCAGCAGGTCGGTGGAGACCCAGTACTTC. This sequence encodes CASRSVETQYF.

The chain employs TRBV6-6 and TRBJ1-3; TRBD1 is a possible D gene (6 bases). This CDR3 is 13 amino acids long. Germline V gene sequence: CDR1 MNHNY, CDR2 SVGAGI (reference sequence). Trimming cost V 10 bases and J 3 bases, with 13 bases left between them. The CDR3 protein is CATEGGDGNTIYF. The CDR3 coding sequence is TGTGCCACCGAGGGGGGGGATGGAAACACCATATATTTT.

The V gene is TRBV18, the J gene TRBJ2-7; TRBD1 matches 10 bases. The CDR3 contains 14 residues. V dropped 2 bases and J dropped 6; count of bases not matched to a gene: 4. Germline V lookup: CDR1 KGHSH, CDR2 LQKENI. CDR3 amino acids: CASSPIRQGAEQYF. CDR3 in DNA: TGTGCCAGCTCACCAATTAGACAGGGGGCCGAGCAGTACTTC. The full variable domain, its missing parts supplied by reference TRBV18 and TRBJ2-7, is NAGVMQNPRHLVRRRGQEARLRCSPMKGHSHVYWYRQLPEEGLKFMVYLQKENIIDESGMPKERFSAEFPKEGPSILRIQQVVRGDSAAYFCASSPIRQGAEQYFGPGTRLTVT.

This clone was detected a few times. The rearrangement joins TRBV12-5 to TRBJ1-1; D is possibly TRBD1 (6 bases). Germline loops: CDR1 LGHNT, CDR2 FRNRAP. The germline V and J ends were trimmed by 7 bases and 4 bases, with 16 bases remaining between them. There are 14 residues in the CDR3. In DNA, the CDR3 is TGTGCTAGTGACCAAACAGGGACCCGCACTGAAGCTTTCTTT. Translated, it gives CASDQTGTRTEAFF.

This rearrangement joins TRBV5-5 to TRBJ2-3; weak D call: TRBD2 (5 bases). V dropped 1 base and J dropped 0 bases, with 9 bases sitting between them. The CDR3 spans 15 residues. Germline values: CDR1 SGHKS, CDR2 YYEKEE (reference sequence). CDR3 loop: CASSLFRDSTDTQYF. CDR3 in DNA: TGTGCCAGCAGCTTGTTCCGGGATAGCACAGATACGCAGTATTTT.

The chain uses TRBV5-1 and TRBJ1-5; 7 positions agree with TRBD1. Trimming at V came to 0 bases and at J to 2 bases, leaving 14 bases not matched to a gene. Germline lookup yields CDR1 SGHRS and CDR2 YFSETQ. This CDR3 spans 19 amino acids. This CDR3 reads CASSLELVVAGGGNQPQHF. CDR3 in DNA: TGCGCCAGCAGCTTGGAATTGGTTGTCGCAGGGGGAGGCAATCAGCCCCAGCATTTT.

V is TRBV9 and J is TRBJ2-6, with D possibly matching TRBD1 (5 bases). Germline CDR1 and CDR2: SGDLS and YYNGEE. The V gene lost 4 bases and the J gene lost 4 bases, with 21 bases spanning the gap. The length of the CDR3 is 18 residues. The CDR3 DNA reads TGTGCCAGCAGCTTTCAACAGGCAGCCCCCAGGGGGGCCAACGTCCTGACTTTC. It encodes CASSFQQAAPRGANVLTF.

The chain links TRBV6-5 to TRBJ2-2, with 13 bases aligning to TRBD2. Trimming at V came to 2 bases and at J to 6 bases, leaving 3 bases not matched to a gene. This CDR3 comprises 16 residues. The V gene's germline CDR1 is MNHEY and CDR2 SVGAGI. CDR3 region: CASSYGTSGVAGELFF. DNA of the CDR3: TGTGCCAGCAGTTACGGGACTAGCGGGGTGGCCGGGGAGCTGTTTTTT.

J is TRBJ2-5 and V is TRBV9; D is unclear. CDR1 and CDR2 from the germline V gene are SGDLS and YYNGEE. Trimming removed 1 base from V and 2 bases from J, with 9 bases in between. This CDR3 region has 14 residues. The CDR3 sequence is CASSVYNSQETQYF. In DNA form, the CDR3 reads TGTGCCAGCAGCGTATATAACAGTCAAGAGACCCAGTACTTC.

This rearrangement joins TRBV19 to TRBJ2-2; TRBD1 aligns across 7 bases. This CDR3 has 18 residues. V lost 7 bases and J lost 0; bases outside the gene matches: 14. Germline-derived CDR1 and CDR2 are LNHDA and SQIVND (reference sequence). CDR3 region: CASTVEGAVRANTGELFF. DNA of the CDR3: TGTGCCAGTACCGTCGAGGGGGCGGTCAGAGCGAACACCGGGGAGCTGTTTTTT.

The chain is built from TRBV30 and TRBJ2-1; D gene unclear. The germline V and J ends were trimmed by 3 bases and 8 bases, with 8 bases remaining between them. There are 11 residues in the CDR3. CDR1 and CDR2 from the germline V gene are GTSNPN and SVGIG (reference sequence). CDR3 protein: CAWSPADEQFF. DNA for the CDR3: TGTGCCTGGAGCCCGGCGGATGAGCAGTTCTTC.

The V and J genes are TRBV27 and TRBJ2-7; TRBD2 matches 13 bases. With V trimmed by 5 bases and J by 2 bases, 12 bases remained unmatched. The germline V gene has CDR1 MNHEY and CDR2 SMNVEV (reference sequence). This CDR3 region has 18 residues. The CDR3 is CASSPIGLAGVTTYEQYF. The CDR3 DNA is TGTGCCAGCAGTCCCATAGGACTAGCGGGGGTTACCACCTACGAGCAGTACTTC.

The V and J genes are TRBV10-3 and TRBJ2-3, with 14 bases matching TRBD2. CDR1 and CDR2 (germline): ENHRY, SYGVKD. The CDR3 spans 16 residues. V trimming: 4 bases; J trimming: 7 bases; junction bases outside the gene matches: 7. CDR3 DNA: TGTGCCATCAGTGCTAAGACTAGCGGGGGGGAGTATACGCAGTATTTT. It is translated as CAISAKTSGGEYTQYF.

This chain links TRBV7-6 with TRBJ1-6; a possible D gene is TRBD1 (5 bases). Germline V gene data show CDR1 as SGHVS and CDR2 as FNYEAQ. The CDR3 has 14 amino acids. Trimming cost V 4 bases and J 9 bases, with 13 bases left between them. As DNA, the CDR3 is TGTGCCAGCAGCTCCCGACAGAACGGTTCACCCCTCCACTTT. Its translation is CASSSRQNGSPLHF.

The V call is TRBV5-1, the J call TRBJ1-1; 11 nucleotides match TRBD1. The CDR3 loop spans 16 amino acids. J lost 4 bases, V lost 4 bases, and 9 bases had no gene match. Germline assignment: CDR1 SGHRS and CDR2 YFSETQ. The CDR3 sequence is CASSTRTGGDGTEAFF. DNA for the CDR3: TGCGCCAGCAGCACCCGGACAGGGGGCGATGGCACTGAAGCTTTCTTT. Complete variable domain (other parts from reference TRBV5-1 and TRBJ1-1): KAGVTQTPRYLIKTRGQQVTLSCSPISGHRSVSWYQQTPGQGLQFLFEYFSETQRNKGNFPGRFSGRQFSNSRSEMNVSTLELGDSALYLCASSTRTGGDGTEAFFGQGTRLTVV.

The chain links TRBV21-1 to TRBJ2-7; the D call in the table, TRBD1, was not verified against the DNA. TRBV21-1 is noted as a pseudogene. The length of the CDR3 is 12 residues. CDR3 DNA: TGTGCCAGCTGGGACAGGGGCTACGAGCAGTACTTC. Translating gives CASWDRGYEQYF.

In this sample, this clone turned up once. V and J are TRBV7-3 and TRBJ2-3; 10 bases fit TRBD2. Germline V gives CDR1 SGHTA, CDR2 FQGTGA. The V segment lost 5 bases and the J segment 7 bases; nucleotides outside the gene matches: 15. The CDR3 totals 17 residues. The CDR3 bases are TGTGCCAGCAGCCTAATGCTGAGCGGGGGGGCCATAAATACGCAGTATTTT. Translation: CASSLMLSGGAINTQYF.

In DNA form, the CDR3 reads TGCGCCAGCTGTCTAGCGGGGAACAATGAGCAGTTCTTC. Protein sequence: CASCLAGNNEQFF. The chain links TRBV10-2 to TRBJ2-1; 9 bases map to TRBD2. This CDR3 comprises 13 residues. Germline V lookup: CDR1 WSHSY, CDR2 SAAADI. V was clipped by 8 bases and J by 5 bases; unmatched bases: 4.